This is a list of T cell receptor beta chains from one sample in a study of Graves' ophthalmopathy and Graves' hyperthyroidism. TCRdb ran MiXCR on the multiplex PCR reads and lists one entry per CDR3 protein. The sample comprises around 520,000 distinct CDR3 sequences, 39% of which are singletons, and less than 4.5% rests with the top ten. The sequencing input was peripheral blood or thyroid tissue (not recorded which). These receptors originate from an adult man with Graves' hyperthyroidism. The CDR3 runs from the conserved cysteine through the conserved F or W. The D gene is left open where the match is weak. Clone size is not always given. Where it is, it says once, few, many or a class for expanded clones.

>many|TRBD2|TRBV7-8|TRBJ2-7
CASSLGLRGGSSYEQYF
TGTGCCAGCAGCTTAGGGTTGCGTGGCGGGAGCTCCTACGAGCAGTACTTC
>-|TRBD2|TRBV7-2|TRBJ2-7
CASGPIAGGHEQYF
TGTGCCAGCGGTCCCATAGCGGGAGGACACGAGCAGTACTTC
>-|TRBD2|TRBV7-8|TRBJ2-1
CASSVSGSTYNEQFF
TGTGCCAGCAGCGTTAGCGGGAGTACCTACAATGAGCAGTTCTTC
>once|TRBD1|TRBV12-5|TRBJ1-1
CASRPGTGPTEAFF
TGTGCCAGCAGGCCAGGGACAGGGCCCACTGAAGCTTTCTTT
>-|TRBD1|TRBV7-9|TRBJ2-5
CASSLRGRSPQETQYF
TGTGCCAGCAGCCTCAGGGGGAGAAGCCCCCAAGAGACCCAGTACTTC
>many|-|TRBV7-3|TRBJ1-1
CASSPGGNTEAFF
TGTGCCAGCAGCCCAGGAGGGAACACTGAAGCTTTCTTT
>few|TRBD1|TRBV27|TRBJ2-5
CASRTGAETQYF
TGTGCCAGCAGAACAGGGGCAGAGACCCAGTACTTC
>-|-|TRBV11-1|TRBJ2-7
CASSSGPGDGSYEQYF
TGTGCCAGCAGCTCTGGCCCTGGGGACGGCTCCTACGAGCAGTACTTC
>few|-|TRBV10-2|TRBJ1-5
CASGSGRGGQPQHF
TGCGCCAGCGGAAGTGGGCGTGGGGGTCAGCCCCAGCATTTT
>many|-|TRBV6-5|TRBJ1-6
CASSPGTEDNSPLHF
TGTGCCAGCAGTCCCGGGACCGAAGATAATTCACCCCTCCACTTT
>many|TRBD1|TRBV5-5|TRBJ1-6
CASSQDRGQGNSPLHF
TGTGCCAGCAGCCAGGACAGGGGGCAAGGGAATTCACCCCTCCACTTT
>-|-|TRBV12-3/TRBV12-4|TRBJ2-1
CASSLDRVLNEQFF
TGTGCCAGCAGTTTAGACAGGGTATTGAATGAGCAGTTCTTC
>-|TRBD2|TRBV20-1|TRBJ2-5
CSARGTSVETQYF
TGCAGTGCTAGAGGGACTAGCGTTGAGACCCAGTACTTC
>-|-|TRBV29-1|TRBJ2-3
CSVEEYGSTDTQYF
TGCAGCGTTGAAGAGTACGGCTCCACAGATACGCAGTATTTT
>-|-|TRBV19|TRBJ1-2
CASSILGQDYGYTF
TGTGCCAGTAGTATTTTGGGCCAGGACTATGGCTACACCTTC
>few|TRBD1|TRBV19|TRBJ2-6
CASSLNLPGGARGANVLTF
TGTGCCAGTAGTCTAAATCTCCCAGGGGGCGCAAGGGGGGCCAACGTCCTGACTTTC
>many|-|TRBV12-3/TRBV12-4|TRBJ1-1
CASSPRGDTAEAFF
TGTGCCAGCAGTCCTCGGGGGGATACAGCTGAAGCTTTCTTT
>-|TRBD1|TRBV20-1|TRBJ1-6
CSAQGELGSPLHF
TGCAGCGCTCAGGGGGAACTGGGTTCACCCCTCCACTTT
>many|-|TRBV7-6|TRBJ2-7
CASGLALAYEQYF
TGTGCCAGCGGGCTAGCGTTGGCCTACGAGCAGTACTTC
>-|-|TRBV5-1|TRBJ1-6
CASSPYFKDNSPLHF
TGCGCCAGCAGCCCTTACTTTAAAGATAATTCACCCCTCCACTTT
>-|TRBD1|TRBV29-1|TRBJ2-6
CSVGSGTGTGANVLTF
TGCAGCGTGGGCTCCGGGACAGGAACTGGGGCCAACGTCCTGACTTTC
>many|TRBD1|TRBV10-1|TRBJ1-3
CARGQGRLAGNTIYF
TGCGCCAGAGGACAGGGGCGGCTCGCTGGAAACACCATATATTTT
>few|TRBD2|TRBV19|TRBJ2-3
CASKIGTSGTDTQYF
TGTGCCAGTAAAATCGGGACTAGCGGAACAGATACGCAGTATTTT
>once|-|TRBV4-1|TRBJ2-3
CASSKGYLQADTQYF
TGCGCCAGCAGCAAGGGGTACCTACAAGCAGATACGCAGTATTTT
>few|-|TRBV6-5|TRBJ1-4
CASSRLDTDEKLFF
TGTGCCAGCAGTCGACTCGATACCGATGAAAAACTGTTTTTT
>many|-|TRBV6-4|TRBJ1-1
CASSGGRQGMNTEAFF
TGTGCCAGCAGTGGGGGAAGGCAGGGGATGAACACTGAAGCTTTCTTT
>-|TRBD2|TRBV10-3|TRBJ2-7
CAISEGLAGGNEQYF
TGTGCCATCAGTGAGGGACTAGCGGGAGGTAACGAGCAGTACTTC
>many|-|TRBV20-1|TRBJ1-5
CSARGQGPSQPQHF
TGCAGTGCTAGAGGGCAGGGGCCCTCTCAGCCCCAGCATTTT
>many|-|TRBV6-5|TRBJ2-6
CASRGGLTYSGANVLTF
TGTGCCAGCAGAGGAGGACTGACCTACTCTGGGGCCAACGTCCTGACTTTC
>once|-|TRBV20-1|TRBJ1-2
CSARGGGDYTF
TGCAGTGCTAGAGGAGGGGGGGACTACACCTTC
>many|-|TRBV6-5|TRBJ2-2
CASSHPHDGELFF
TGTGCCAGCAGCCACCCACATGACGGGGAGCTGTTTTTT
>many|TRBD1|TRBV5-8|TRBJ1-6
CASILMEGTANNSPLHF
TGTGCCAGCATCCTGATGGAGGGGACAGCCAATAATTCACCCCTCCACTTT
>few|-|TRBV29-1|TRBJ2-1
CSAGRDRSDNEQFF
TGCAGCGCTGGCCGGGACCGGAGTGACAATGAGCAGTTCTTC
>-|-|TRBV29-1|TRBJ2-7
CSLWGVDEQYF
TGCAGCTTATGGGGGGTCGACGAGCAGTACTTC
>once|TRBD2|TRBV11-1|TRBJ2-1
CATQRGGYNEQFF
TGTGCCACCCAGCGGGGGGGGTACAATGAGCAGTTCTTC
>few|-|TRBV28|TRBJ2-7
CASSRFRTGMYEQYF
TGTGCCAGCAGTCGGTTCCGCACAGGGATGTACGAGCAGTACTTC
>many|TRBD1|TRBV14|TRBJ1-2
CASSQSGQGRVGYTF
TGTGCCAGCAGCCAATCTGGACAGGGAAGAGTTGGCTACACCTTC
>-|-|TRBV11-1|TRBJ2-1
CASSLVGGQFF
TGTGCCAGCAGCTTAGTCGGCGGGCAGTTCTTC
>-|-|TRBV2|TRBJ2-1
CASSEAGGPGYEQFF
TGTGCCAGCAGTGAAGCGGGGGGGCCTGGGTATGAGCAGTTCTTC
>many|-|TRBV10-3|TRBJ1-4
CATSVGEKLFF
TGTGCCACCTCTGTGGGTGAAAAACTGTTTTTT
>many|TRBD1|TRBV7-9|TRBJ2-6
CASSFGQGISGANVLTF
TGTGCCAGCAGCTTCGGACAGGGTATCTCTGGGGCCAACGTCCTGACTTTC
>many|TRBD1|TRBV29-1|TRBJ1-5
CSVRTGGNQPQHF
TGCAGCGTTCGGACAGGGGGCAATCAGCCCCAGCATTTT
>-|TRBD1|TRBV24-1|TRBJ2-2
CATSAGQVVGTGELFF
TGTGCCACCAGTGCTGGACAGGTGGTGGGAACCGGGGAGCTGTTTTTT
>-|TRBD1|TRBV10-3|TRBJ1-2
CAHRDRLNYGYTF
TGTGCTCATCGGGACAGACTTAACTATGGCTACACCTTC
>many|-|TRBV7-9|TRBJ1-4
CASSLDGTWDEKLFF
TGTGCCAGCAGCTTAGACGGGACCTGGGATGAAAAACTGTTTTTT
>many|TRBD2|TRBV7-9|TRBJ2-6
CASSLARGGRNSGANVLTF
TGTGCCAGCAGCTTAGCTCGCGGGGGACGGAACTCTGGGGCCAACGTCCTGACTTTC
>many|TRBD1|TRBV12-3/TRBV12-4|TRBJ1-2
CASKRTGSNYGYTF
TGTGCCAGCAAACGGACAGGATCTAACTATGGCTACACCTTC
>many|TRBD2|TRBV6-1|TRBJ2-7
CASSHTSGRSYEQYF
TGTGCCAGCAGTCATACTAGCGGTCGCTCCTACGAGCAGTACTTC
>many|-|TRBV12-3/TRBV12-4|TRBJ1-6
CASSLGGVNSPLHF
TGTGCCAGCAGTTTAGGGGGGGTTAATTCACCCCTCCACTTT
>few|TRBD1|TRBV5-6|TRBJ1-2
CAGSIDRAYGYTF
TGTGCCGGCAGCATAGACAGGGCTTATGGCTACACCTTC
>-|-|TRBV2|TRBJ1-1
CASSPLFSPDTEAFF
TGTGCCAGCTCACCACTTTTCAGCCCTGACACTGAAGCTTTCTTT
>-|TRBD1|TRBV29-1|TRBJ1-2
CSLEGGTGHYGYTF
TGCAGCCTTGAGGGGGGGACAGGACACTATGGCTACACCTTC